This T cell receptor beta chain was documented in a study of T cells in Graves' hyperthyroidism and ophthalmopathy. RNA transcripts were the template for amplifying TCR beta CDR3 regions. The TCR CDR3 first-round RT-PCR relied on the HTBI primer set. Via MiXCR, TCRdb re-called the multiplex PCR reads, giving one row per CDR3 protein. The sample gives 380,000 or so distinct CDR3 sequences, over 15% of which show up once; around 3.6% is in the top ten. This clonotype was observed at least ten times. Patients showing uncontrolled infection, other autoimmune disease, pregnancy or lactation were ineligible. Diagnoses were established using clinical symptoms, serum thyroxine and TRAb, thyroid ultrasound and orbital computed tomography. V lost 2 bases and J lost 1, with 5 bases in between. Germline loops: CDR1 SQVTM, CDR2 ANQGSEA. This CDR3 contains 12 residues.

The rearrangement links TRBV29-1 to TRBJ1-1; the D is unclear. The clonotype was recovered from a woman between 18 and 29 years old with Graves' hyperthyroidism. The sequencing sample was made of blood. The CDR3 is CSVETTNTEAFF. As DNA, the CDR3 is TGCAGCGTTGAAACTACGAACACTGAAGCTTTCTTT.